These T cell receptor beta chains were read from a single sample in a study of tumor and adjacent non-tumor tissue in lung cancer. One entry per CDR3 protein, called by TCRdb with MiXCR from the multiplex PCR reads. The table includes about 44,000 distinct CDR3 sequences, less than 70% detected once. Sequenced: distant non-tumor lung tissue. These TCRs come from a woman aged 70 to 79 with non-small cell lung cancer. Each CDR3 is given with its conserved first and last residue. A D gene is named only where the DNA matches it firmly.

TRBV5-4	TRBD2	TRBJ2-5	CASSLLAGGDQETQYF
TRBV2	TRBD2	TRBJ2-5	CASSLGTSGSGETQYF
TRBV5-1	-	TRBJ2-1	CASSTDQYNEQFF
TRBV20-1	-	TRBJ2-5	CSASPAFRGTKMGTQYF
TRBV29-1	TRBD1	TRBJ2-1	CSVRRQGASYDEQFF
TRBV11-3	TRBD2	TRBJ2-1	CASNLRGTSGGKQFF
TRBV11-3	-	TRBJ2-3	CASSQYIREESTDTQYF
TRBV28	TRBD2	TRBJ2-1	CASSTSGAYNEQFF
TRBV29-1	-	TRBJ2-7	CSVENRGGPYEQYF
TRBV4-1	-	TRBJ2-7	CASSQEGRREPYEQYF
TRBV5-1	-	TRBJ1-2	CASSIDSSYGYTF
TRBV12-5	TRBD1	TRBJ2-5	CASDSGTGVLEIKYF
TRBV6-6	-	TRBJ2-3	CASTLQGSGTDTQYF
TRBV30	-	TRBJ2-3	CAWSRTASTDTQYF
TRBV5-1	-	TRBJ2-7	CASSLEPGYAYEQYF
TRBV24-1	TRBD1	TRBJ2-5	CATSEDGQGVRSETRYF
TRBV6-1	-	TRBJ2-1	CASCLDRNSYNAQFF
TRBV29-1	TRBD2	TRBJ2-7	CSVDGTSGIYEQYF
TRBV12-3/TRBV12-4	TRBD1	TRBJ1-1	CASNKRDRGLLNTEAFF
TRBV11-1	-	TRBJ2-7	CASNLTSWSYEQYF
TRBV11-2	-	TRBJ2-2	CASSLVLAAHTGELFF
TRBV29-1	-	TRBJ2-7	CSVGHRSASSYEQYF
TRBV30	TRBD1	TRBJ2-6	CASLTGGFSTGANVLTF
TRBV24-1	-	TRBJ2-1	CVTSDNTRSYNEQFF
TRBV6-5	-	TRBJ2-1	CACCRHNNNEQFF
TRBV7-9	TRBD2	TRBJ2-1	CASSLRSGRENEQFF
TRBV29-1	TRBD2	TRBJ2-1	CYVDGLAGLNEQFF
TRBV6-2/TRBV6-3	-	TRBJ2-7	CASGLPGSYEQYF
TRBV4-1	-	TRBJ2-2	CASSQEWGGPSSTGELFF
TRBV6-1	TRBD1	TRBJ2-3	CVNRDKRDRGDTQYF
TRBV29-1	-	TRBJ2-7	CSVEQGSTYEQYF
TRBV6-5	-	TRBJ2-3	CASSYLFMNTDIQYF
TRBV10-1	-	TRBJ2-7	CASSESWSGDEQYF
TRBV5-4	TRBD1	TRBJ1-1	CASSFHRGGTEAFF
TRBV11-3	-	TRBJ2-3	CASSFGQGTYTQYF
TRBV12-3/TRBV12-4	TRBD2	TRBJ2-1	CDSSFIAGVGDEQFF
TRBV29-1	-	TRBJ2-1	CSIDMFSEVTYNEQFF